Listed here are 29 T cell receptor beta chains from one sample, sequenced in a study of human T cells and chemical hapten exposure listed by TCRdb under 2021. The time point tag for this specimen amounts to: patch test 3, about 24 weeks after DPC sensitization. The sample's treatment or condition label, in plain terms: therapeutic diphenylcyclopropenone sensitization with weekly scalp DPC. The method behind the library was RACE. Sequencer: NextSeq 500. TCRdb trimmed the raw reads at Q25, called clones with MiXCR and kept productive beta chains. Each entry merges the rows of one CDR3 protein and shows their most common DNA and genes. The sample has roughly 100,000 distinct CDR3 sequences on record, 30% to 35% of them singletons. In total, the top ten clones hold less than 3% of the sample. Sequenced here: whole blood, sampled in connection with sensitization to the hapten diphenylcyclopropenone (DPC). These receptors all stem from a man aged 40-49 years with alopecia areata. Some clones in this sample may be carry-over from other donors' samples.

The V and J genes are TRBV11-2 and TRBJ2-3, with D possibly TRBD2 on 5 matching bases. The V gene's germline CDR1 is SGHAT and CDR2 FQNNGV. The CDR3 runs 13 residues. Trimming pared 4 bases from V and 6 bases from J, leaving 11 bases between. The CDR3 reads CASSWTVMDTQYF. In nucleotides, the CDR3 is TGTGCCAGCAGCTGGACTGTTATGGATACGCAGTATTTT. Variable domain in full (rest from reference TRBV11-2 and TRBJ2-3): EAGVAQSPRYKIIEKRQSVAFWCNPISGHATLYWYQQILGQGPKLLIQFQNNGVVDDSQLPKDRFSAERLKGVDSTLKIQPAKLEDSAVYLCASSWTVMDTQYFGPGTRLTVL.

This clonotype appeared a single time. V and J are TRBV6-2 or TRBV6-3 and TRBJ2-1; 9 bases line up with TRBD1. This CDR3 comprises 16 residues. CDR1 MNHEY and CDR2 SVGEGT come from the germline V gene. Losses at the gene ends were 2 bases for V and 5 bases for J; bases not matched to a gene: 7. As DNA, the CDR3 is TGTGCCAGCAGTTACCTGGGGACAGGGTTCCACAATGAGCAGTTCTTC. Protein sequence: CASSYLGTGFHNEQFF.

This clonotype was seen a handful of times. V and J are TRBV6-1 and TRBJ2-7; 9 nucleotides align to TRBD2. CDR3 size: 16 residues. The V gene end was trimmed by 5 bases and the J gene end by 2 bases; junction bases not matched to a gene: 10. CDR1 MNHNS and CDR2 SASEGT come from the germline V gene. The CDR3 DNA reads TGTGCCAGCAGTTCCCTTGGCGGGAGGGCCACCTACGAGCAGTACTTC. Its translation is CASSSLGGRATYEQYF.

This clonotype came up a few times. The V and J genes are TRBV28 and TRBJ2-5; no clear D gene. CDR3 length: 11 residues. CDR1 and CDR2 (germline): MDHEN, SYDVKM. Trimming stripped 4 bases from V and 5 bases from J, with 5 bases between. As DNA, the CDR3 is TGTGCCAGCAGTTCTCCGGAGACCCAGTACTTC. It specifies CASSSPETQYF.

The rearrangement links TRBV6-2 or TRBV6-3 to TRBJ1-6; 8 nucleotides match TRBD1. V was clipped by 5 bases and J by 5 bases; unmatched bases: 8. The CDR3 length is 16 residues. CDR1 and CDR2 from the germline V gene are MNHEY and SVGEGT. CDR3 sequence: CASSPDRAPNNSPLHF. The CDR3 nucleotides are TGTGCCAGCAGTCCGGACAGGGCGCCGAATAATTCACCCCTCCACTTT.

This chain joins TRBV20-1 and TRBJ2-5; no reliable D call. The germline V gene has CDR1 DFQATT and CDR2 SNEGSKA (reference sequence). V was shortened by 4 bases and J by 0 bases, with 12 bases between the two germline ends. This CDR3 contains 14 residues. This chain's CDR3 is CSATSTEYQETQYF. The DNA for the CDR3 is TGCAGTGCTACTTCCACCGAGTACCAAGAGACCCAGTACTTC.

The J gene is TRBJ1-1, the V gene TRBV7-2; D unresolved. The germline gives CDR1 SGHTA, CDR2 FQGNSA. This CDR3 is built from 15 residues. The germline V and J ends were trimmed by 1 base and 1 base, with 10 bases remaining between them. CDR3 nucleotide sequence: TGTGCCAGCAGCTTAGTTGCCAGCCGGAACACTGAAGCTTTCTTT. It codes for CASSLVASRNTEAFF.

The CDR3 loop reads CAAAGAGPSGTQYF. In DNA, the CDR3 is TGTGCCGCAGCTGGGGCAGGGCCCTCGGGTACGCAGTATTTT. This chain connects TRBV6-1 to TRBJ2-3, with D possibly being TRBD1 (5 bases). Trimming took 11 bases from V and 8 from J, leaving 23 bases between them. The CDR3 runs 14 residues. Germline V CDR1 and CDR2: MNHNS, SASEGT.

This sequence joins TRBV7-9 and TRBJ2-1; D not certain. This CDR3 region has 9 residues. The V and J ends lost 11 bases and 10 bases respectively, with 9 bases between them. Germline V gene data show CDR1 as SEHNR and CDR2 as FQNEAQ (reference sequence). The CDR3 DNA reads TGTGCCCTAGGGAACGAGCAGTTCTTC. Translation gives CALGNEQFF.

This clonotype was observed a handful of times. J is TRBJ2-3 and V is TRBV10-3; 12 nucleotides agree with TRBD2. This CDR3 has 14 residues. Germline assignment: CDR1 ENHRY and CDR2 SYGVKD. V shed 6 bases and J 5 bases; nucleotides not matched to a gene: 3. CDR3 DNA sequence: TGTGCCATCAGCCGACTAGCGGGAGAAGATACGCAGTATTTT. Its protein is CAISRLAGEDTQYF.

This chain connects TRBV12-3 or TRBV12-4 to TRBJ1-1; 7 nucleotides align to TRBD1. CDR3 length: 14 residues. The V and J ends lost 1 base and 6 bases, in that order; junction bases with no gene match: 5. DNA of the CDR3: TGTGCCAGCAGTTTAGTACAGGGGTCGTCTGAAGCTTTCTTT. Translation gives CASSLVQGSSEAFF.

This clonotype was counted ten times or more. V gene TRBV27 combines with J gene TRBJ2-7, with 14 bases that match TRBD2. CDR1 and CDR2 (germline): MNHEY, SMNVEV (reference sequence). Trimming took 5 bases from V and 3 from J; bases not matched to a gene: 18. The CDR3 consists of 20 residues. The CDR3 bases are TGTGCCAGCAGTCCTGCCGGGACTAGCGGGAGTCACCCTTATAACTACGAGCAGTACGTC. Translation gives CASSPAGTSGSHPYNYEQYV.

This clonotype turned up a few times. The rearrangement joins TRBV21-1 to TRBJ2-3; the D call TRBD2 from the table was never checked on the DNA. TRBV21-1 is described as a pseudogene. This CDR3 has 15 amino acids. The CDR3 DNA is TGTGCCAGCAGCAAAGGGACTCGAAGGACAGATACGCAGTATTTT. Protein product: CASSKGTRRTDTQYF.

At least ten counts were recorded for this clonotype. The V and J genes are TRBV28 and TRBJ1-1; perhaps TRBD1 as D (6 bases). Germline V gene data show CDR1 as MDHEN and CDR2 as SYDVKM. Trimming cost V 3 bases and J 3 bases, with 20 bases left between them. This CDR3 comprises 17 residues. The CDR3 region has the DNA TGTGCCAGCAGTTTGCTTACGGACAGTCCAGAGGACACTGAAGCTTTCTTT. Translation gives CASSLLTDSPEDTEAFF. Full variable domain (outside the CDR3, taken from reference TRBV28 and TRBJ1-1): DVKVTQSSRYLVKRTGEKVFLECVQDMDHENMFWYRQDPGLGLRLIYFSYDVKMKEKGDIPEGYSVSREKKERFSLILESASTNQTSMYLCASSLLTDSPEDTEAFFGQGTRLTVV.

The chain uses TRBV7-2 and TRBJ2-7; D gene ambiguous. Germline V gene sequence: CDR1 SGHTA, CDR2 FQGNSA. CDR3 length equals 15 residues. V lost 1 base and J 3 bases, leaving 13 bases between the germline ends. The DNA of the CDR3 is TGTGCCAGCAGCTTAGGGGTGACCCCGGGCTACGAGCAGTACTTC. Its protein product is CASSLGVTPGYEQYF.

V gene TRBV7-9 combines with J gene TRBJ2-1, with 12 bases that match TRBD2. Germline V lookup: CDR1 SEHNR, CDR2 FQNEAQ (reference sequence). The junction had 9 bases not matched to a gene; V was cut back by 5 bases and J by 1 base. The CDR3 runs 18 residues. The CDR3 coding sequence is TGTGCCAGCAGCCAAACTAGCGGGAGGATCTGGTCCTACAATGAGCAGTTCTTC. Protein: CASSQTSGRIWSYNEQFF. The entire variable domain, with the rest obtained from reference TRBV7-9 and TRBJ2-1, is as follows: DTGVSQNPRHKITKRGQNVTFRCDPISEHNRLYWYRQTLGQGPEFLTYFQNEAQLEKSRLLSDRFSAERPKGSFSTLEIQRTEQGDSAMYLCASSQTSGRIWSYNEQFFGPGTRLTVL.

CDR3 DNA: TGTGCCAGCAGTTACTCGAGAGGGACTCGGGAAAAACTGTTTTTT. Translated: CASSYSRGTREKLFF. V usage is TRBV6-5 and J usage is TRBJ1-4; perhaps TRBD1 as D (5 bases). From germline, CDR1 is MNHEY and CDR2 SVGAGI. Trimming pared 0 bases from V and 8 bases from J, leaving 13 bases between. The CDR3 sequence is 15 residues long.

The table lists this clonotype with a few counts. The rearrangement links TRBV6-2 or TRBV6-3 to TRBJ1-1, with D possibly matching TRBD1 (5 bases). Germline CDR1 MNHEY, CDR2 SVGEGT. The CDR3 sequence is 14 residues long. V lost 7 bases and J lost 5, with 17 bases in between. This CDR3 reads CASTPPGIDTEAFF. Here the CDR3 DNA reads TGTGCCAGCACCCCCCCAGGGATTGATACTGAAGCTTTCTTT.

Only a few counts were recorded for this clonotype. The gene calls are TRBV29-1 and TRBJ2-7; D may be TRBD2 (5 bases). Germline V gives CDR1 SQVTM, CDR2 ANQGSEA. Trimming left V 4 bases short and J 7 bases short, with 17 bases between. The CDR3 is 13 residues long. The CDR3, as DNA: TGCAGCGTTGGCAGCGGATCTGGAGGAGAGCAGTACTTC. It is translated as CSVGSGSGGEQYF.

The sample holds a few counts of this clonotype. The J gene is TRBJ2-7, the V gene TRBV29-1; possibly TRBD1 for D (7 bases). Germline loops: CDR1 SQVTM, CDR2 ANQGSEA. The V gene lost 2 bases and the J gene lost 2 bases, with 10 bases spanning the gap. This CDR3 has 13 residues. The CDR3 loop is CSVEPGGTYEQYF. CDR3 bases: TGCAGCGTTGAACCAGGGGGGACCTACGAGCAGTACTTC.

V and J are TRBV11-1 and TRBJ2-3; the match to TRBD2 covers 8 bases. The V segment lost 4 bases and the J segment 6 bases; nucleotides outside the gene matches: 9. This CDR3 has 15 amino acids. Germline V lookup: CDR1 SGHAT, CDR2 FQDESV (reference sequence). CDR3 protein: CASSSTSGLADTQYF. CDR3 coding DNA: TGTGCCAGCAGCTCAACTAGCGGCCTGGCCGATACGCAGTATTTT. The variable domain in full, with the rest retrieved from reference TRBV11-1 and TRBJ2-3, is EAEVAQSPRYKITEKSQAVAFWCDPISGHATLYWYRQILGQGPELLVQFQDESVVDDSQLPKDRFSAERLKGVDSTLKIQPAELGDSAMYLCASSSTSGLADTQYFGPGTRLTVL.

This clonotype was seen more than once but under ten times. This rearrangement joins TRBV27 to TRBJ2-3; TRBD2 matches at 16 bases. Germline V gene data show CDR1 as MNHEY and CDR2 as SMNVEV (reference sequence). This CDR3 region has 17 residues. V was pared by 5 bases and J by 5 bases, with 7 bases of the junction left unmatched. CDR3 region: CASSPGLAGGLIDTQYF. DNA for the CDR3: TGTGCCAGCAGTCCGGGACTAGCGGGAGGGTTGATAGATACGCAGTATTTT.

The table lists this clonotype with a few counts. The rearrangement joins TRBV20-1 to TRBJ2-3; no clear D. V was clipped by 3 bases and J by 3 bases, with 10 bases between them. The CDR3 length is 13 residues. Germline V gene lookup returns CDR1 DFQATT and CDR2 SNEGSKA (reference sequence). Written as DNA, the CDR3 is TGCAGTGCTAGTGGCCAGTATACAGATACGCAGTATTTT. Protein sequence: CSASGQYTDTQYF.

The table lists this clonotype with a few counts. The chain joins TRBV27 to TRBJ1-1; tentatively, D is TRBD1 (6 bases). CDR3 length: 13 amino acids. Germline V lookup: CDR1 MNHEY, CDR2 SMNVEV (reference sequence). Trimming left V 9 bases short and J 6 bases short, with 17 bases between. This chain's CDR3 is CARIWGGSPEAFF. For the CDR3, the DNA is TGTGCCAGGATTTGGGGGGGCTCGCCTGAAGCTTTCTTT.

The chain joins TRBV5-5 to TRBJ2-7, with D perhaps TRBD1 or TRBD2 (5 bases each). V was trimmed by 1 base and J by 2 bases, leaving 13 bases between them. The CDR3 runs 15 residues. CDR1 and CDR2 from the germline V gene are SGHKS and YYEKEE (reference sequence). As DNA, the CDR3 is TGTGCCAGCAGCTTGCAAGTAGGGACCCCCTACGAGCAGTACTTC. This codes for CASSLQVGTPYEQYF.

The chain couples TRBV24-1 to TRBJ1-5, with D tentatively TRBD1 (6 bases). Between the trimmed V and J ends, which lost 7 bases and 3 bases, there was a span of 15 bases. This CDR3 region has 15 residues. CDR1 KGHDR and CDR2 SFDVKD come from the germline V gene. CDR3: CATRQGSGDNQPQHF. In nucleotides, the CDR3 is TGTGCCACCAGACAGGGTTCAGGGGACAATCAGCCCCAGCATTTT.

This chain joins TRBV12-3 or TRBV12-4 and TRBJ2-3; 9 nucleotides align to TRBD1. CDR3 size: 15 residues. With V trimmed by 2 bases and J by 3 bases, 3 bases remained unmatched. CDR3 DNA sequence: TGTGCCAGCAGTTTAAGACAGGGGGGGACAGATACGCAGTATTTT. This gives the protein CASSLRQGGTDTQYF.

The chain recombines TRBV10-3 with TRBJ1-5; D is ambiguous. This CDR3 comprises 14 residues. Germline loops: CDR1 ENHRY, CDR2 SYGVKD. Deletions cut 4 bases from V and 6 bases from J, with 13 bases between. The DNA for the CDR3 is TGTGCCATCAGTGGAATGGTCTCAAGTCAGCCCCAGCATTTT. It codes for CAISGMVSSQPQHF.

This clonotype was observed a handful of times. This chain connects TRBV4-3 to TRBJ1-2, with 7 positions matching TRBD1. CDR1 is LGHNA, CDR2 YSLEER, per germline. Trimming cost V 3 bases and J 6 bases; bases outside gene matches: 7. The CDR3 consists of 14 residues. In DNA, the CDR3 is TGCGCCAGCAGCCAGGAACAGGGGCGTGATGGCTACACCTTC. Its protein is CASSQEQGRDGYTF.